A single sample is the source of the 22 T cell receptor beta chains below, sequenced in a study of blood T cell repertoires in COVID-19. Here immunoSEQ multiplex PCR was the method, and the copy in TCRdb shows in-frame clones only, minus some. The repertoire holds 100,000 to 150,000 clones, with about 84% as singletons. The sample taken for sequencing was peripheral blood. The source is a man between 60 and 70 years old with acute or convalescent COVID-19.

V is TRBV6-5 and J is TRBJ1-2; D is undetermined. V was cut by 6 bases and J by 6 bases, with 14 bases left in between. Germline V gene data show CDR1 as MNHEY and CDR2 as SVGAGI. The CDR3 runs 13 residues. The CDR3 DNA reads TGTGCCAGCAGCCAGATTCATCTCGATGGCTACACCTTC. It encodes CASSQIHLDGYTF.

The V gene is TRBV11-2, the J gene TRBJ2-2; weak D call: TRBD1 (6 bases). The CDR3 is 14 amino acids. Trimming removed 6 bases from V and 3 bases from J, with 11 bases in between. Per germline, CDR1 SGHAT and CDR2 FQNNGV. As DNA, the CDR3 is TGTGCCAGCAGAACGGCAGGGGACACCGGGGAGCTGTTTTTT. This sequence encodes CASRTAGDTGELFF.

This chain connects TRBV11-2 to TRBJ1-1; TRBD1 agrees at 11 bases. The germline V gene encodes CDR1 SGHAT and CDR2 FQNNGV. V lost 4 bases, J lost 4 bases, and 2 bases stayed unmatched. This CDR3 has 14 residues. The CDR3 here is CASSWGQGGTEAFF. CDR3 DNA sequence: TGTGCCAGCAGCTGGGGACAGGGGGGCACTGAAGCTTTCTTT.

The rearrangement uses TRBV19 and TRBJ2-7; D might be TRBD1 (5 bases). CDR3 size: 13 residues. Germline V gene sequence: CDR1 LNHDA, CDR2 SQIVND (reference sequence). V was shortened by 5 bases and J by 1 base, with 9 bases between the two germline ends. The CDR3 DNA sequence: TGTGCCAGTAGTCCGAGACAGTCCTACGAGCAGTACTTC. Translating it yields CASSPRQSYEQYF.

Comment on this clone: In the same sample, other DNA sequences code for this CDR3. J is TRBJ1-6 and V is TRBV30, with 9 bases that match TRBD1. J gave up 7 bases and V 3 bases, and 1 base lay outside the gene matches. Germline V gene sequence: CDR1 GTSNPN, CDR2 SVGIG (reference sequence). The length of the CDR3 is 13 residues. CDR3 in DNA: TGTGCCTGGAGGGGACAGGGAAATTCACCCCTCCACTTT. Encoded protein: CAWRGQGNSPLHF.

The chain is built from TRBV7-3 and TRBJ1-1, with TRBD1 identical over 12 bases. CDR3 size: 16 residues. Germline V lookup: CDR1 SGHTA, CDR2 FQGTGA. The junction had 8 bases not matched to a gene; V was cut back by 1 base and J by 8 bases. CDR3 DNA: TGTGCCAGCAGCTTAAATCCCGGGACAGGGGGCGGAGAAGCTTTCTTT. It codes for CASSLNPGTGGGEAFF.

The chain uses TRBV30 and TRBJ1-2; D is possibly TRBD1 (5 bases). The V gene lost 3 bases and the J gene lost 5 bases, with 19 bases spanning the gap. The CDR3 loop spans 15 amino acids. Germline values: CDR1 GTSNPN, CDR2 SVGIG (reference sequence). The CDR3 spells CAWRDNPPLRYGYTF. CDR3 nucleotide sequence: TGTGCCTGGAGGGACAACCCGCCCCTCCGTTATGGCTACACCTTC.

The V call is TRBV19, the J call TRBJ1-5; unclear D gene. Per the germline V gene, CDR1 is LNHDA and CDR2 is SQIVND (reference sequence). The ends were cut back, 3 bases at V and 0 bases at J, with 3 bases in the middle. There are 13 residues in the CDR3. The CDR3 DNA reads as TGTGCCAGTAGTATTAGTAGCAATCAGCCCCAGCATTTT. Protein: CASSISSNQPQHF.

This clone was picked up a small number of times. The chain couples TRBV27 to TRBJ1-2; D is unclear. CDR1 is MNHEY, CDR2 SMNVEV, per germline (reference sequence). This CDR3 contains 13 residues. Between the trimmed V and J ends, which lost 10 bases and 2 bases, there was a span of 14 bases. This CDR3 reads CATYDTVNYGYTF. DNA for the CDR3: TGTGCCACCTACGACACTGTCAACTATGGCTACACCTTC.

This clone was detected once. The rearrangement joins TRBV28 to TRBJ1-5; 7 positions agree with TRBD1. The CDR3 contains 15 residues. Germline V gene sequence: CDR1 MDHEN, CDR2 SYDVKM. V lost 5 bases and J lost 6; bases outside the gene matches: 10. The CDR3 DNA sequence: TGTGCCAGCAGTACTGGACAGGCGGAAAGTCAGCCCCAGCATTTT. Its translation is CASSTGQAESQPQHF.

The gene calls are TRBV10-3 and TRBJ1-2; possible D gene TRBD1, 5 bases. There are 16 residues in the CDR3. With 0 bases removed from V and 6 bases from J, the gap between germline ends came to 17 bases. Per the germline V gene, CDR1 is ENHRY and CDR2 is SYGVKD. The CDR3 sequence is CAISESKTAARDGYTF. CDR3 sequence (DNA): TGTGCCATCAGTGAGTCAAAGACAGCCGCAAGGGATGGCTACACCTTC.

The chain uses TRBV9 and TRBJ2-3, with D perhaps TRBD1 (6 bases). The V end lost 0 bases, the J end lost 15 bases, and 17 bases lay between the germline ends. The CDR3 runs 13 residues. Germline CDR1 reads SGDLS; CDR2 reads YYNGEE. Here the CDR3 DNA reads TGTGCCAGCAGCGTAGCTGTTGGGGGCCGCCCATATTTT. Translating gives CASSVAVGGRPYF. The full variable domain, its missing parts supplied by reference TRBV9 and TRBJ2-3, is DSGVTQTPKHLITATGQRVTLRCSPRSGDLSVYWYQQSLDQGLQFLIQYYNGEERAKGNILERFSAQQFPDLHSELNLSSLELGDSALYFCASSVAVGGRPYFGPGTRLTVL.

This clone was seen only once. This sequence joins TRBV7-2 and TRBJ2-7, with 10 positions matching TRBD2. With V trimmed by 1 base and J by 7 bases, 1 base remained unmatched. Germline CDR1 reads SGHTA; CDR2 reads FQGNSA. This CDR3 spans 13 amino acids. CDR3 sequence: CASSLVTSGEQYF. DNA for the CDR3: TGTGCCAGCAGCTTAGTGACTAGCGGGGAGCAGTACTTC.

The genes are TRBV7-2 and TRBJ2-7, with 8 bases lining up with TRBD2. CDR3 length equals 16 residues. Trimming took 4 bases from V and 0 from J; bases not matched to a gene: 8. Germline assignment: CDR1 SGHTA and CDR2 FQGNSA. CDR3 DNA sequence: TGTGCCAGCAGCTCCGGACTAGCAAAAAGCTCCTACGAGCAGTACTTC. It is translated as CASSSGLAKSSYEQYF.

V and J are TRBV10-2 and TRBJ2-3, with TRBD2 matching 7 bases. This CDR3 has 17 amino acids. Germline CDR1 reads WSHSY; CDR2 reads SAAADI. Trimming removed 3 bases from V and 0 bases from J; junction bases left unmatched: 9. CDR3 sequence: CASSDEVGAGSTDTQYF. The CDR3 DNA reads TGCGCCAGCAGTGACGAGGTGGGAGCGGGAAGCACAGATACGCAGTATTTT.

The chain uses TRBV10-3 and TRBJ2-2; 11 bases align to TRBD1. The ends lost 4 bases at V and 5 bases at J; junction bases unmatched: 3. In germline, CDR1 is ENHRY, CDR2 SYGVKD. The CDR3 has 15 residues. The CDR3: CAISADRGQTGELFF. The CDR3 region has the DNA TGTGCCATCAGTGCGGACAGGGGGCAAACCGGGGAGCTGTTTTTT.

The V gene is TRBV10-1, the J gene TRBJ1-1; 7 nucleotides agree with TRBD1. The CDR3 has 16 amino acids. After removal of 6 bases from V and 1 base from J, the junction contained 11 bases not matched to a gene. CDR1 and CDR2 from the germline V gene are WNHNN and SYGVQD (reference sequence). As DNA, the CDR3 is TGCGCCAGCAGCCCTTACGCGGGGACAGCGAACACTGAAGCTTTCTTT. Translated: CASSPYAGTANTEAFF.

The rearrangement links TRBV6-1 to TRBJ2-7; the D gene is possibly TRBD1 (5 bases). The CDR3 loop spans 13 amino acids. The V gene's germline CDR1 is MNHNS and CDR2 SASEGT. Trimming pared 2 bases from V and 2 bases from J, leaving 7 bases between. The CDR3 loop reads CASSESTAYEQYF. CDR3 bases: TGTGCCAGCAGTGAATCGACAGCCTACGAGCAGTACTTC.

The chain joins TRBV28 to TRBJ1-2, with 9 bases matching TRBD1. V shed 10 bases and J 5 bases; nucleotides not matched to a gene: 8. This CDR3 contains 13 residues. The germline gives CDR1 MDHEN, CDR2 SYDVKM. The chain's CDR3 is CATTWGQGYGYTF. The CDR3 DNA follows: TGTGCCACCACGTGGGGACAGGGATATGGCTACACCTTC.

The chain couples TRBV14 to TRBJ2-7, with D perhaps TRBD1 (6 bases). The CDR3 runs to 13 residues. Germline V gene lookup returns CDR1 SGHDN and CDR2 FVKESK. Deletions cut 6 bases from V and 6 bases from J, with 15 bases between. For the CDR3, the DNA is TGTGCCAGCAGTACTCATCAGGGGAGCGAGCAGTACTTC. Its translation: CASSTHQGSEQYF.

The genes are TRBV19 and TRBJ2-3; 11 bases line up with TRBD2. Germline V gives CDR1 LNHDA, CDR2 SQIVND (reference sequence). V lost 4 bases to trimming and J lost 2 bases; unmatched junction nucleotides: 5. The length of the CDR3 is 16 residues. The chain's CDR3 is CASSSETSGTTDTQYF. DNA for the CDR3: TGTGCCAGTAGTAGTGAGACTAGCGGGACCACAGATACGCAGTATTTT.

This clone was detected once. This chain uses TRBV4-3 with TRBJ2-1, with D unclear. Germline V gene lookup returns CDR1 LGHNA and CDR2 YSLEER. The CDR3 runs to 15 residues. Trimming removed 0 bases at V and 9 bases at J, with 15 bases between. The CDR3 sequence is CASSQDIQSAREQFF. The CDR3 DNA follows: TGCGCCAGCAGCCAAGATATACAGTCCGCCCGTGAGCAGTTCTTC.